The source of this T cell receptor (beta chain) is a study of blood T cell repertoires in COVID-19. The table lists this clone with a few counts. The CDR3 loop spans 16 amino acids. V lost 4 bases, J lost 7 bases, and 22 bases lay in between. Germline values: CDR1 LGHNT, CDR2 FRNRAP. The repertoire was sequenced with immunoSEQ multiplex PCR; TCRdb's copy has only in-frame clones and lacks some. Counted here are roughly 200,000 clones, 75% to 85% occurring once; the ten biggest clones make up 6%. Sequencing was done on a sample of peripheral blood. The gene calls are TRBV12-5 and TRBJ1-2; D is undetermined. The receptor's source is a woman aged 40 to 50 with COVID-19, enrolled during active disease. CDR3 sequence reads: CASGWEAVPGGGGYTF. The DNA of the CDR3 is TGTGCTAGTGGTTGGGAGGCTGTACCAGGCGGTGGTGGCTACACCTTC.